This TCR beta chain comes out of a study of blood T cell repertoires in COVID-19. About the research overall: T cells, B-cell-depleted T cells, or PBMCs provided the cDNA or gDNA that served as material.

Individuals drawn from under 30 US areas were roughly 18 to 95 years old. Clinical history as reported by participants underpinned cohort assignment. Libraries were prepared by immunoSEQ multiplex PCR; TCRdb keeps only in-frame clonotypes and omits some of them. Here the sample spans roughly 230,000 clones, roughly 84% being singletons. Trimming cost V 2 bases and J 3 bases, with 8 bases left between them. In germline, CDR1 is MGHDK, CDR2 SYGVNS. The CDR3 length is 13 residues. The sequenced material came from PBMCs or T cells enriched from blood (not recorded which). The receptor was derived from a man between 50 and 59 years old who had recovered from COVID-19. The chain has TRBV25-1 and TRBJ2-7; no firm D call. CDR3 nucleotide sequence: TGTGCCAGCAGTGAAGACAATAACTACGAGCAGTACTTC. It encodes CASSEDNNYEQYF.